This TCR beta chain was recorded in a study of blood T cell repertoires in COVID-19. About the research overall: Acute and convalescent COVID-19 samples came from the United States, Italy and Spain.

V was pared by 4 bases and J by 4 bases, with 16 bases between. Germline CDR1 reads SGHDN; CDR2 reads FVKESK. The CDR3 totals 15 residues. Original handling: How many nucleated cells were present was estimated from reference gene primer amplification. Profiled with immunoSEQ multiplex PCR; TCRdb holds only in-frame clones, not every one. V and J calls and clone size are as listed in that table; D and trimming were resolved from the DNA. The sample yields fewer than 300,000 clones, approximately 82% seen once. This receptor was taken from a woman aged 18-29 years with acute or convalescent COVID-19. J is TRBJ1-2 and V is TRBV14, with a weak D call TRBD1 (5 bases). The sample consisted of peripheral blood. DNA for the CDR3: TGTGCCAGCAGCCTGAGAATCGGGGGACCCTATGGCTACACCTTC. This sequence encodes CASSLRIGGPYGYTF.